This record covers a single T cell receptor (beta chain). What this receptor recognizes is not known. The input lacks base qualities; no much larger clone sits a single base away. TCRbeta CDR3 regions were amplified from genomic DNA by means of the immunoSEQ Assay, a bias-controlled multiplex PCR. Concerning the study's data processing: The number of nucleated cells in each sample was estimated from the amplification of reference gene primers within the assay. To quantify the absolute abundance of each unique TCRbeta CDR3 rearrangement, sequence reads were collapsed and filtered. For each sample, productive Simpson clonality was calculated by taking the square root of Simpson's diversity index across productive rearrangements. TCRdb re-hosts the immuneACCESS table, in-frame sequences only. Its copies lack some clones; in the studies checked, an unresolved V gene accounts for under half of them, and the cause for the rest is not known. That table supplies the V and J calls and clone size; D and trimming were determined from the DNA. This sample gives 200,000 or so clones in total; 75% to 90% of them show up just once. 3.5% to 4.5% of the sample is taken by the ten largest.

These data are taken from a study of blood T cell repertoires in COVID-19 (dated by TCRdb to 2018 to 2020). Notes on the research overall: Samples from collaborators originated in the United States, Italy and Spain and spanned both the acute and convalescent phases of COVID-19. A de-identified subject ID, COVID-19 status, age in years and sex were almost always included in the sample metadata. Where available, HLA class I and class II types were taken from metadata supplied by the sample provider and were not determined by assay-based typing. The repertoires were made available in a free public database intended to serve as a resource for research on the immune response to SARS-CoV-2. The dataset comprised deeply sampled blood TCRbeta repertoires from subjects exposed to, actively infected with, or recovered from COVID-19. Samples were obtained from the ongoing ImmuneRACE study (first 160 participants) and from over 1,000 subjects provided by 6 global collaborators. The material from the prospective study consisted of cDNA or gDNA derived from T cells, B-cell-depleted T cells, or PBMCs. Overall results and qualifications from the work: The quantity of clinical and demographic metadata differed by source and by participant and was supplied without curation.

Participants in the prospective study were enrolled through a virtual design, were aged roughly 18 to 100 years, and lived in some 24 United States geographic areas. To assign participants to cohorts, the prospective study relied on clinical history that participants themselves reported in a screening survey and a study questionnaire. Each participant in the prospective study had whole blood, serum and a nasopharyngeal or oropharyngeal swab collected by mobile phlebotomists. Prospective study participants could optionally give additional blood draws and questionnaires over an approximately two-month period. Before DNA extraction, blood samples from the prospective study were shipped at room temperature or frozen. The germline V gene yields SGHTA for CDR1 and FQGNSA for CDR2. Trimming removed 4 bases from V and 0 bases from J, leaving 4 bases between the germline ends. From the cysteine through the phenylalanine, the CDR3 covers 13 amino acids. Only the CDR3 DNA is retained, 39 bases long and in frame from the first base.

The sample consisted of PBMCs or T cells enriched from blood (not recorded which). This clonotype was sampled from a woman aged 40 to 50 with acute COVID-19. The receptor chain draws on TRBV7-2 and TRBJ1-5; there is no confident call for the D gene. The CDR3 protein is CASSSHSNQPQHF. The bases read TGTGCCAGCAGCTCCCATAGCAATCAGCCCCAGCATTTT. The full variable domain, completed from the reference TRBV7-2 and TRBJ1-5 proteins outside the CDR3, reads GAGVSQSPSNKVTEKGKDVELRCDPISGHTALYWYRQSLGQGLEFLIYFQGNSAPDKSGLPSDRFSAERTGGSVSTLTIQRTQQEDSAVYLCASSSHSNQPQHFGDGTRLSIL.